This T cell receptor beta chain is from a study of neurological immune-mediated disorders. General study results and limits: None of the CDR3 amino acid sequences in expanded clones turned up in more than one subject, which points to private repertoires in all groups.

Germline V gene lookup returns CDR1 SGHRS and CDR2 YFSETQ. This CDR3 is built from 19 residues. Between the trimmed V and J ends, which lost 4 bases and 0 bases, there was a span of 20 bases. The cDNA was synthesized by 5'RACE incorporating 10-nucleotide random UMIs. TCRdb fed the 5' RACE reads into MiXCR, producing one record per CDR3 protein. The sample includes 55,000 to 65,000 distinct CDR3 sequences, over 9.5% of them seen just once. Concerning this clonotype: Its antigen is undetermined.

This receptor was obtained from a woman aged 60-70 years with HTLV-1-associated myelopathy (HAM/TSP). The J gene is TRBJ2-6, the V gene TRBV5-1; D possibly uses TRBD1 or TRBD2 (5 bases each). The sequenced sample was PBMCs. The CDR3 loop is CASSRDSPGRNSGANVLTF. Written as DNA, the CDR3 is TGCGCCAGCAGCCGAGACTCGCCGGGACGGAACTCTGGGGCCAACGTCCTGACTTTC.